The clone carrying this T cell receptor (beta chain) was seen only once. Indicated treatment: approximately 18 received Ad26.COV2.S at low or high dose, single or two shots; 5 received placebo; per-sample allocation not given. Material that was analyzed had been drawn on day 63 after the first vaccine or placebo injection. This record belongs to a study of Ad26.COV2.S vaccination and SARS-CoV-2 variants. Some clones are missing from TCRdb's copy, which holds only in-frame ones; the method was immunoSEQ multiplex PCR. The data contain roughly 500,000 clones, approximately 92% of them singletons. The CDR3 totals 15 residues. Between the trimmed V and J ends, which lost 3 bases and 1 base, there was a span of 10 bases. Germline V lookup: CDR1 KGHDR, CDR2 SFDVKD.

The sample here was peripheral blood, taken in a trial of Ad26.COV2.S vaccine versus placebo. The V gene is TRBV24-1, the J gene TRBJ2-3, with D possibly TRBD2 on 7 matching bases. This sequence was found in a person aged 18 to 65 who received the Ad26.COV2.S COVID-19 vaccine or a placebo. Written as DNA, the CDR3 is TGTGCCACCAGTGATCGGGGGGCGGGCACAGATACGCAGTATTTT. This gives the protein CATSDRGAGTDTQYF.